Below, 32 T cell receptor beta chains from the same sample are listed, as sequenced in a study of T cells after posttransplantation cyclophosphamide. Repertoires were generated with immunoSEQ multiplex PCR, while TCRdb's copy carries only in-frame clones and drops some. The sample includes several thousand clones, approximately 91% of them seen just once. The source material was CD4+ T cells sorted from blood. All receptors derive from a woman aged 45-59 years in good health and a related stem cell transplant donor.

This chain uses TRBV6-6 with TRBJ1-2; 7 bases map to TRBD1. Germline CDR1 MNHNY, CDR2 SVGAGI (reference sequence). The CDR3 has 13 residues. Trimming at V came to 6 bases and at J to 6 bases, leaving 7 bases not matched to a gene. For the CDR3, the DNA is TGTGCCAGCAGACCCGGACAGGAGAATGGCTACACCTTC. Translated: CASRPGQENGYTF.

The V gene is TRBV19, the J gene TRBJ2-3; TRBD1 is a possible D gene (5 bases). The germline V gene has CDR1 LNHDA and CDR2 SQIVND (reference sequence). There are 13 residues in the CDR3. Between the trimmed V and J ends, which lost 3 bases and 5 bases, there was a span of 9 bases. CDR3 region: CASSIWGGDTQYF. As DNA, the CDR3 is TGTGCCAGTAGTATCTGGGGCGGAGATACGCAGTATTTT.

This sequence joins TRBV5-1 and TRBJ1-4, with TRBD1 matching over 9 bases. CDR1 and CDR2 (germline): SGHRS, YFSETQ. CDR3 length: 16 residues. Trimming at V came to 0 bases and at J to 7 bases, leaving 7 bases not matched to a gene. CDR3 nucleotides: TGCGCCAGCAGCTTGGACGGACAGGGGAAGGGTGAAAAACTGTTTTTT. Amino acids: CASSLDGQGKGEKLFF.

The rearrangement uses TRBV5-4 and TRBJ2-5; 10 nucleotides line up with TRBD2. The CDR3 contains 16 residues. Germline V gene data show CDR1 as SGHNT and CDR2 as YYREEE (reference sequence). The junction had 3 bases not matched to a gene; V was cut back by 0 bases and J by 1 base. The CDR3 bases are TGTGCCAGCAGCTTGGCCCTAGCGGGGGTCCAAGAGACCCAGTACTTC. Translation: CASSLALAGVQETQYF.

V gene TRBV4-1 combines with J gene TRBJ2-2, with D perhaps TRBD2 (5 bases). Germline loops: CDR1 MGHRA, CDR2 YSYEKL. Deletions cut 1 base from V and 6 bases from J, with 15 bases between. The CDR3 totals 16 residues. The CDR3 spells CASSQVFGEWAGELFF. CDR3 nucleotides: TGCGCCAGCAGCCAAGTTTTTGGGGAGTGGGCCGGGGAGCTGTTTTTT.

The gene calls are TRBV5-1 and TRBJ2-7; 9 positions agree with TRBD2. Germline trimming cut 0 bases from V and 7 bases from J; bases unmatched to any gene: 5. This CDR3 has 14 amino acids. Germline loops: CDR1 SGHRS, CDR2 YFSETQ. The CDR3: CASSLASGIAEQYF. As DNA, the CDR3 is TGCGCCAGCAGCTTGGCTAGCGGGATAGCAGAGCAGTACTTC.

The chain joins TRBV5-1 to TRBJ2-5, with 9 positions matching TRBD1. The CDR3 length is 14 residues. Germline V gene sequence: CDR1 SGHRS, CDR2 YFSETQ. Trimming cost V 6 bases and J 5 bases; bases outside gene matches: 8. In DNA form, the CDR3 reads TGCGCCAGCACTATACAGGGGGCCTTGGAGACCCAGTACTTC. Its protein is CASTIQGALETQYF.

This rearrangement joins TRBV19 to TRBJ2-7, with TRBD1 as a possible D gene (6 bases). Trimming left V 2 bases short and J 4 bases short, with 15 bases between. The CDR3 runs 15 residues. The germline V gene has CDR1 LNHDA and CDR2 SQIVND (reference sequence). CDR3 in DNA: TGTGCCAGTAGTATACTCCTGACAGGAAAGTACGAGCAGTACTTC. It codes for CASSILLTGKYEQYF.

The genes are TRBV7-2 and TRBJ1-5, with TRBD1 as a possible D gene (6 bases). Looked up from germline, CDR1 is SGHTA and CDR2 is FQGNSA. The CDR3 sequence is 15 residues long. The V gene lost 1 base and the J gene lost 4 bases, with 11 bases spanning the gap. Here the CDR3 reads CASSLGGRRNQPQHF. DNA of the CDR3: TGTGCCAGCAGCTTAGGGGGGCGGCGAAATCAGCCCCAGCATTTT. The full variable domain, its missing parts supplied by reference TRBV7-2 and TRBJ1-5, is GAGVSQSPSNKVTEKGKDVELRCDPISGHTALYWYRQSLGQGLEFLIYFQGNSAPDKSGLPSDRFSAERTGGSVSTLTIQRTQQEDSAVYLCASSLGGRRNQPQHFGDGTRLSIL.

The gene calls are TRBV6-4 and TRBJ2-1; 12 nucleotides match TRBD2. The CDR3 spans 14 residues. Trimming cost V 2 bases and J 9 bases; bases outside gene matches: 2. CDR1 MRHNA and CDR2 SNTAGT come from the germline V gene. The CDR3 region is CASSDGLAGREQFF. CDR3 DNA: TGTGCCAGCAGTGACGGACTAGCGGGACGTGAGCAGTTCTTC.

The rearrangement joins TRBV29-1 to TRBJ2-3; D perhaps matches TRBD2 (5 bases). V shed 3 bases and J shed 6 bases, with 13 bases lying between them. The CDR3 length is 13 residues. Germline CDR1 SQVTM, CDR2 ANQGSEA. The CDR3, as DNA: TGCAGCGTTGAGGAGGCTAGTGGTGATACGCAGTATTTT. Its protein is CSVEEASGDTQYF.

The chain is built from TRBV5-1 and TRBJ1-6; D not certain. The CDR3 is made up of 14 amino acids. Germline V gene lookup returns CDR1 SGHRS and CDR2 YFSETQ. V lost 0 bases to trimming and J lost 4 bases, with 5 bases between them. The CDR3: CASSLELYNSPLHF. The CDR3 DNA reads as TGCGCCAGCAGCTTGGAACTGTATAATTCACCCCTCCACTTT.

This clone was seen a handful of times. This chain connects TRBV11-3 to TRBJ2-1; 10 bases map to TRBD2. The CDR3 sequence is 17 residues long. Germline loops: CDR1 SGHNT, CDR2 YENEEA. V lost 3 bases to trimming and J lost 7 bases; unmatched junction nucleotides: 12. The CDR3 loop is CASSFGELAGSKNEQFF. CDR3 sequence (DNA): TGTGCCAGCAGCTTTGGTGAACTAGCGGGATCTAAGAATGAGCAGTTCTTC.

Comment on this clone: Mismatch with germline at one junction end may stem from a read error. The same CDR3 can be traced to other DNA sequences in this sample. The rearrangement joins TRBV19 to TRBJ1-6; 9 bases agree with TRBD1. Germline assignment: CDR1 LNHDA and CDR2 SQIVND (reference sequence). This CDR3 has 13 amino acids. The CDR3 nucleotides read TGTGCCACCGGGACAGGGTGGGATTCCCCCCTCCACTTT. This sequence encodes CATGTGWDSPLHF.

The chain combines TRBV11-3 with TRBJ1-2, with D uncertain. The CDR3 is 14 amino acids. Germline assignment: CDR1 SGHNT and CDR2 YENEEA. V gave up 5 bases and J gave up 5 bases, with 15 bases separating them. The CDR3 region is CASSAQSWEYGYTF. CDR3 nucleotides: TGTGCCAGCAGCGCCCAAAGTTGGGAGTATGGCTACACCTTC.

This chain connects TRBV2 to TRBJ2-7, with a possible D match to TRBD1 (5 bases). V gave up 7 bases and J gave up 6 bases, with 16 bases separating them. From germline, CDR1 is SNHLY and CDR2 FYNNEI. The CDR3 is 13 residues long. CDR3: CASIRGRAGEQYF. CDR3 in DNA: TGTGCCAGCATAAGGGGCAGGGCAGGCGAGCAGTACTTC.

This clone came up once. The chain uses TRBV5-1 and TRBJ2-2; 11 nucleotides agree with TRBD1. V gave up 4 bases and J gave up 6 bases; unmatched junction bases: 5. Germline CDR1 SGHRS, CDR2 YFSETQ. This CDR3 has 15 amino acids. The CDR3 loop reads CASSRTGGGPGELFF. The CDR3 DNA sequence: TGCGCCAGCAGCCGGACAGGGGGCGGCCCCGGGGAGCTGTTTTTT. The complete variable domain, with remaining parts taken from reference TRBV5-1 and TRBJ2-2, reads KAGVTQTPRYLIKTRGQQVTLSCSPISGHRSVSWYQQTPGQGLQFLFEYFSETQRNKGNFPGRFSGRQFSNSRSEMNVSTLELGDSALYLCASSRTGGGPGELFFGEGSRLTVL.

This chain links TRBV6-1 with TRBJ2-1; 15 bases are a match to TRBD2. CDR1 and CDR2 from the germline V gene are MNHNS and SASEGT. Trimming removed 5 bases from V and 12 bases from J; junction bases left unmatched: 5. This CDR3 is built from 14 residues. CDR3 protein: CASSKGLAGGGQFF. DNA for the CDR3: TGTGCCAGCAGTAAGGGACTAGCGGGAGGAGGGCAGTTCTTC.

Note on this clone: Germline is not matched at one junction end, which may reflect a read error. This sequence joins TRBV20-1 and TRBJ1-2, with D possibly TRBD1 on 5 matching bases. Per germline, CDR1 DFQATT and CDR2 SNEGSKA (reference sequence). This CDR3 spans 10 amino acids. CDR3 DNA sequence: TGCAGTGCTCGGGCGGGGGGGGAACCCTTC. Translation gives CSARAGGEPF.

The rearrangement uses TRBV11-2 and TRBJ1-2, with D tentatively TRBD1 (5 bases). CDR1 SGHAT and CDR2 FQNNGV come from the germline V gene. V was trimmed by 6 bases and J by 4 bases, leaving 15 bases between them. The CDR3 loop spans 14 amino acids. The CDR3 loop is CASSPGATIYGYTF. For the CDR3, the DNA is TGTGCCAGCAGTCCTGGGGCCACAATCTATGGCTACACCTTC. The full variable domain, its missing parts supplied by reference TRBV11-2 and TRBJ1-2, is EAGVAQSPRYKIIEKRQSVAFWCNPISGHATLYWYQQILGQGPKLLIQFQNNGVVDDSQLPKDRFSAERLKGVDSTLKIQPAKLEDSAVYLCASSPGATIYGYTFGSGTRLTVV.

This CDR3 is CASSETQAGNTIYF. The CDR3 region has the DNA TGTGCCAGCAGTGAGACCCAGGCTGGAAACACCATATATTTT. The gene calls are TRBV6-5 and TRBJ1-3; D call uncertain. There are 14 residues in the CDR3. Germline CDR1 reads MNHEY; CDR2 reads SVGAGI. Trimming pared 5 bases from V and 2 bases from J, leaving 10 bases between.

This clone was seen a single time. CDR3 coding DNA: TGTGCCAGTAAGGGGACAGAAATCTATGAAAAACTGTTTTTT. Translating gives CASKGTEIYEKLFF. The V and J genes are TRBV19 and TRBJ1-4, with TRBD1 matching over 7 bases. The V segment lost 7 bases and the J segment 6 bases; nucleotides outside the gene matches: 8. Germline lookup yields CDR1 LNHDA and CDR2 SQIVND (reference sequence). This CDR3 region has 14 residues.

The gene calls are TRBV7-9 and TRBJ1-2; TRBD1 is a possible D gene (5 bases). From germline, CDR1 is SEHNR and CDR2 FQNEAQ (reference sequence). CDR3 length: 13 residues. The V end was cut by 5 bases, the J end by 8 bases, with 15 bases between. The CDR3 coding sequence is TGTGCCAGCAGCCAAACAGGCTCCAGCGGCTACACCTTC. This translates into CASSQTGSSGYTF. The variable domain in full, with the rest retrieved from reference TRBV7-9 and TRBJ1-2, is DTGVSQNPRHKITKRGQNVTFRCDPISEHNRLYWYRQTLGQGPEFLTYFQNEAQLEKSRLLSDRFSAERPKGSFSTLEIQRTEQGDSAMYLCASSQTGSSGYTFGSGTRLTVV.

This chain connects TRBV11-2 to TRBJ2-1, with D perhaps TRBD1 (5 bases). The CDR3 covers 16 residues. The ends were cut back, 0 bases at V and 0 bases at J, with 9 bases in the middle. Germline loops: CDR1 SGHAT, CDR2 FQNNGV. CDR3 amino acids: CASSLDSGLSYNEQFF. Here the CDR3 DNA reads TGTGCCAGCAGCTTAGATTCAGGGCTCTCCTACAATGAGCAGTTCTTC. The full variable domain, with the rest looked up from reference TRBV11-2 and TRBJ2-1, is EAGVAQSPRYKIIEKRQSVAFWCNPISGHATLYWYQQILGQGPKLLIQFQNNGVVDDSQLPKDRFSAERLKGVDSTLKIQPAKLEDSAVYLCASSLDSGLSYNEQFFGPGTRLTVL.

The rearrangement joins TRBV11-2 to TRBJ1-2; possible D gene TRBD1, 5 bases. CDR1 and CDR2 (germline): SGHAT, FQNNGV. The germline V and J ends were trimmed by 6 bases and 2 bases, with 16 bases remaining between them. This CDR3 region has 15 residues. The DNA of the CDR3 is TGTGCCAGCAGAGCCCTCTCAGGGCCAAACTATGGCTACACCTTC. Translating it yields CASRALSGPNYGYTF.

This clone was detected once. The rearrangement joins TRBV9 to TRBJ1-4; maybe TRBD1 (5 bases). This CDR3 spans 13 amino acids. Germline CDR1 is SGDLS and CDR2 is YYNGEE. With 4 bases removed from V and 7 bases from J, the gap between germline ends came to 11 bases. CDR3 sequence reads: CASSKITGEKLFF. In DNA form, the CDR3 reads TGTGCCAGCAGCAAAATTACAGGTGAAAAACTGTTTTTT.

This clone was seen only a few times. CDR3 residues: CASSLVIGQGTEAFF. The CDR3 DNA reads as TGTGCCAGCAGCTTAGTTATTGGGCAGGGGACTGAAGCTTTCTTT. J is TRBJ1-1 and V is TRBV7-2, with D possibly being TRBD1 (6 bases). The germline V gene has CDR1 SGHTA and CDR2 FQGNSA. The V end lost 1 base, the J end lost 5 bases, and 14 bases lay between the germline ends. The CDR3 is made up of 15 amino acids.

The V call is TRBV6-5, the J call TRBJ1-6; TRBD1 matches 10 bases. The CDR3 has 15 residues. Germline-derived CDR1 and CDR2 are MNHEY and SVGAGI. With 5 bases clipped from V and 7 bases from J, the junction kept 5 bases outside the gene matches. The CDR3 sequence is CASSTGTGVNSPLHF. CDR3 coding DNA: TGTGCCAGCAGTACCGGGACAGGGGTAAATTCACCCCTCCACTTT.

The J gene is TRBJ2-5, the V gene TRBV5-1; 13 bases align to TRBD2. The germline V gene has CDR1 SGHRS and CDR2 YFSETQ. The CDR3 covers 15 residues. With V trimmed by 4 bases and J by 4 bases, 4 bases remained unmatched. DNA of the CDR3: TGCGCCAGCAGCGACGGACTAGCGGGGGTAGAGACCCAGTACTTC. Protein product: CASSDGLAGVETQYF. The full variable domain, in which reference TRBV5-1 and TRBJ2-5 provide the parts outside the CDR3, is KAGVTQTPRYLIKTRGQQVTLSCSPISGHRSVSWYQQTPGQGLQFLFEYFSETQRNKGNFPGRFSGRQFSNSRSEMNVSTLELGDSALYLCASSDGLAGVETQYFGPGTRLLVL.

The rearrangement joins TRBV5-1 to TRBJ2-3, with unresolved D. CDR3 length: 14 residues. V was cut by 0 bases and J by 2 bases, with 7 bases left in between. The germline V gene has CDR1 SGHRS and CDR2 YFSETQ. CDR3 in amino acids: CASSLALDTDTQYF. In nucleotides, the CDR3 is TGCGCCAGCAGCTTGGCTCTAGACACAGATACGCAGTATTTT.

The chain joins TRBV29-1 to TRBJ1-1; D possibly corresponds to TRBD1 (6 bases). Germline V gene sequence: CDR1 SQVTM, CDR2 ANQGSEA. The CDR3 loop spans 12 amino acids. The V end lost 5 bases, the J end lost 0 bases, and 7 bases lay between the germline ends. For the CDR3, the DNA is TGCAGCGTTAGGACAGTGAACACTGAAGCTTTCTTT. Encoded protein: CSVRTVNTEAFF.

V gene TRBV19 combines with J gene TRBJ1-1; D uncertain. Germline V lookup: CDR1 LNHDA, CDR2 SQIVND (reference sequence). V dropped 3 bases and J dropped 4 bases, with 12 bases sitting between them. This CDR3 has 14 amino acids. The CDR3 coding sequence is TGTGCCAGTAGTATCCGGGGAGGCGTCACTGAAGCTTTCTTT. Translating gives CASSIRGGVTEAFF.